This T cell receptor beta chain was observed in a study of T cells after posttransplantation cyclophosphamide. General observations from the study: TRB overlap between skin or GI tissue T cells and blood was limited. Donor-recipient repertoire similarity was low at 1-2 months, rising over year one.

This clone was observed a handful of times. Antigen specificity is unknown. Produced via immunoSEQ multiplex PCR; TCRdb's table is partial and in-frame only. This repertoire holds about 40,000 clones, and none appear only once. Peripheral blood was collected from the related graft donor on the marrow donation day. This CDR3 is built from 13 residues. V gave up 8 bases and J gave up 7 bases; unmatched junction bases: 9. Looked up from germline, CDR1 is SNHLY and CDR2 is FYNNEI. This chain links TRBV2 with TRBJ1-2; 8 bases line up with TRBD1. Sequences were obtained from PBMCs. This receptor was taken from a woman aged 50 to 60 in good health and a related stem cell transplant donor. CDR3 amino acids: CASGTKTGVGYTF. The DNA for the CDR3 is TGTGCCAGCGGAACAAAGACAGGGGTTGGCTACACCTTC.